This entry lists 9 T cell receptor beta chains sequenced from one sample in a study of identical twins. TCRdb reprocessed the 5' RACE reads via MiXCR and lists one record per CDR3 protein. The sample yields 500,000 to 600,000 distinct CDR3 sequences, less than 25% seen once. The sample was also linked to a second study, of T cells expressing NK-cell markers.

The sequencing sample was made of CD4+ T cells sorted from blood. The receptors were gathered from a woman aged 18-29 years in good health.

This clonotype was counted many times. The chain's CDR3 is CASRLNEKLFF. The CDR3 DNA reads as TGCGCCAGCAGGCTTAATGAAAAACTGTTTTTT. This rearrangement joins TRBV5-1 to TRBJ1-4; unclear D gene. V lost 5 bases and J 4 bases, leaving 3 bases between the germline ends. The CDR3 consists of 11 residues. The V gene's germline CDR1 is SGHRS and CDR2 YFSETQ.

This chain connects TRBV5-1 to TRBJ2-5; perhaps TRBD2 as D (5 bases). Trimming took 0 bases from V and 2 from J, leaving 8 bases between them. The CDR3 runs to 14 residues. From germline, CDR1 is SGHRS and CDR2 YFSETQ. CDR3 sequence reads: CASSLGAAQETQYF. Written as DNA, the CDR3 is TGCGCCAGCAGCTTGGGAGCGGCACAAGAGACCCAGTACTTC.

The CDR3 spells CASSPASGRGNIQYF. The CDR3 DNA follows: TGTGCCAGCAGTCCCGCCAGCGGGAGGGGAAACATTCAGTACTTC. The chain combines TRBV27 with TRBJ2-4; 10 bases line up with TRBD2. Looked up from germline, CDR1 is MNHEY and CDR2 is SMNVEV (reference sequence). The CDR3 consists of 15 residues. After removal of 5 bases from V and 6 bases from J, the junction contained 7 bases not matched to a gene.

This clonotype has just a few counts. The chain is built from TRBV12-3 or TRBV12-4 and TRBJ1-4; D is perhaps TRBD1 (5 bases). V lost 6 bases to trimming and J lost 7 bases, with 18 bases between them. This CDR3 has 15 amino acids. CDR3 residues: CASSPAGGVAEKLFF. As DNA, the CDR3 is TGTGCCAGCAGCCCGGCGGGGGGAGTGGCTGAAAAACTGTTTTTT.

In its sample, this clonotype was seen a few times. The V gene is TRBV11-2, the J gene TRBJ2-7; TRBD2 matches 7 bases. CDR3 length: 18 amino acids. V trimming: 2 bases; J trimming: 3 bases; junction bases outside the gene matches: 16. From germline, CDR1 is SGHAT and CDR2 FQNNGV. The CDR3 nucleotides read TGTGCCAGCAGCTTAATCGTGGCTAGCGGTTCAAGAAGCTACGAGCAGTACTTC. Protein sequence: CASSLIVASGSRSYEQYF.

In its sample, this clonotype was seen many times. CDR3 coding DNA: TGTGCCAGCAGCTCCCCAGGACTCTCAGATGAGTTCTTC. It yields the protein CASSSPGLSDEFF. The rearrangement links TRBV5-6 to TRBJ2-1, with D perhaps TRBD2 (5 bases). The CDR3 contains 13 residues. CDR1 is SGHDT, CDR2 YYEEEE, per germline. V lost 3 bases and J lost 14, with 18 bases in between.

The gene calls are TRBV20-1 and TRBJ1-5; perhaps TRBD1 as D (5 bases). Trimming shortened V by 3 bases and J by 6 bases, and 18 bases separated the two germline ends. The CDR3 has 15 residues. From germline, CDR1 is DFQATT and CDR2 SNEGSKA (reference sequence). The CDR3 spells CSASQRTQGSQPQHF. The CDR3 DNA follows: TGCAGTGCTAGTCAAAGGACGCAGGGTTCTCAGCCCCAGCATTTT.

In this sample, this clonotype turned up once. The V gene is TRBV20-1, the J gene TRBJ2-3, with 8 bases that match TRBD2. Trimming removed 7 bases from V and 9 bases from J; junction bases left unmatched: 9. The V gene's germline CDR1 is DFQATT and CDR2 SNEGSKA (reference sequence). CDR3 length equals 12 residues. Here the CDR3 reads CSGGPGGETQYF. Here the CDR3 DNA reads TGCAGTGGAGGTCCGGGGGGGGAGACGCAGTATTTT.

This clonotype was seen repeatedly, ten times or more. The gene calls are TRBV20-1 and TRBJ1-5; TRBD1 agrees at 8 bases. This CDR3 has 14 amino acids. Germline values: CDR1 DFQATT, CDR2 SNEGSKA (reference sequence). Trimming cost V 3 bases and J 11 bases; bases outside gene matches: 12. The CDR3 nucleotides read TGCAGTGCTAGCCTGACAGGGGCGGGTGGGACCCAGCATTTT. Translating it yields CSASLTGAGGTQHF.